This TCR beta chain was captured in a study of identical twins. General study points: Out-of-frame alpha sequences common to twins exhibited a surplus of low generation probability. Fewer insertions characterized abundant cord blood beta clonotypes, whereas memory repertoires showed none.

The CDR3 contains 12 residues. The germline V gene encodes CDR1 SGHAT and CDR2 FQNNGV. Trimming took 6 bases from V and 10 from J, leaving 16 bases between them. This clonotype was seen only a few times. Its antigen is still unknown. TCRdb reprocessed the 5' RACE reads with MiXCR, giving one entry per CDR3 protein. This sample has about 700,000 distinct CDR3 sequences, with 8.6% found just once. These sequences were also reported in another study, on yellow fever vaccine responses in identical twins.

V gene TRBV11-2 combines with J gene TRBJ2-7; possible D gene TRBD2, 5 bases. The origin of this receptor is a woman between 18 and 29 years old in good health. The sample comprised PBMCs. CDR3 coding DNA: TGTGCCAGCAGGCACGGAGGAGGAGGACAGTACTTC. It yields the protein CASRHGGGGQYF.